This TCR beta chain was recorded in a study of blood T cell repertoires in COVID-19. Study information: Samples of COVID-19 (acute and convalescent) were obtained from the United States, Italy and Spain. The analysed material was cDNA or gDNA that came from T cells, B-cell-depleted T cells, or PBMCs.

Study processing details: The authors estimated nucleated cell counts from reference gene primer amplification. Clones were sequenced by immunoSEQ multiplex PCR, and TCRdb holds only the in-frame ones, with some missing. Clonal size and the V and J genes are those of that table, whereas D and trimming came from the DNA. The sample shows 70,000 or so clones, roughly 91% of them seen only once. V lost 4 bases and J 6 bases, leaving 12 bases between the germline ends. This CDR3 comprises 13 residues. The germline V gene encodes CDR1 ENHRY and CDR2 SYGVKD. The sequence was obtained from a man aged 55 to 70 with acute or convalescent COVID-19. The sample taken for sequencing was peripheral blood. The chain uses TRBV10-3 and TRBJ1-2; a possible D gene is TRBD1 (5 bases). Here the CDR3 DNA reads TGTGCCATCAGTGGGGTGATCAGGGATGGCTACACCTTC. Protein: CAISGVIRDGYTF.